These 13 T cell receptor beta chains were sequenced from one sample in a study of long-term antiretroviral therapy in people with HIV. It was version v3.0 of the immunoSEQ assay that was run at survey level. The table came from immunoSEQ multiplex PCR; TCRdb's copy has only in-frame clones and leaves some out. The sample contains 30,000 to 45,000 clones, around three quarters of which appear only once. The sample here was unsorted PBMCs, taken 3.4 years after starting antiretroviral therapy. These receptor sequences come from a man aged 30-40 years with HIV.

This chain joins TRBV7-6 and TRBJ2-5; 9 nucleotides match TRBD1. The V gene end was trimmed by 4 bases and the J gene end by 5 bases; junction bases not matched to a gene: 5. There are 14 residues in the CDR3. Germline V gives CDR1 SGHVS, CDR2 FNYEAQ. This CDR3 reads CASSYTGGVETQYF. The CDR3 DNA sequence: TGTGCCAGCAGCTATACAGGGGGCGTTGAGACCCAGTACTTC. Full variable domain (remainder filled in from reference TRBV7-6 and TRBJ2-5): GAGVSQSPRYKVTKRGQDVALRCDPISGHVSLYWYRQALGQGPEFLTYFNYEAQQDKSGLPNDRFSAERPEGSISTLTIQRTEQRDSAMYRCASSYTGGVETQYFGPGTRLLVL.

V is TRBV4-3 and J is TRBJ2-7, with a possible D match to TRBD1 (6 bases). Per the germline V gene, CDR1 is LGHNA and CDR2 is YSLEER. This CDR3 has 13 residues. Trimming removed 4 bases from V and 3 bases from J, with 10 bases in between. The chain's CDR3 is CASSLTTGYEQYF. As DNA, the CDR3 is TGCGCCAGCAGCCTCACGACAGGCTACGAGCAGTACTTC.

The chain joins TRBV4-3 to TRBJ2-3; the D is unclear. CDR3 length: 14 amino acids. The germline V and J ends were trimmed by 4 bases and 6 bases, with 14 bases remaining between them. Germline V CDR1 and CDR2: LGHNA, YSLEER. CDR3 in amino acids: CASSLSWRSDTQYF. DNA for the CDR3: TGCGCCAGCAGCCTGAGCTGGCGCAGCGATACGCAGTATTTT.

The chain is built from TRBV19 and TRBJ2-3, with D unclear. The CDR3 spans 11 residues. The V end lost 5 bases, the J end lost 2 bases, and 2 bases lay between the germline ends. Germline-derived CDR1 and CDR2 are LNHDA and SQIVND (reference sequence). CDR3 nucleotide sequence: TGTGCCAGTAGTCTCACAGATACGCAGTATTTT. The encoded protein is CASSLTDTQYF. The full variable domain, rest sourced from reference TRBV19 and TRBJ2-3, is DGGITQSPKYLFRKEGQNVTLSCEQNLNHDAMYWYRQDPGQGLRLIYYSQIVNDFQKGDIAEGYSVSREKKESFPLTVTSAQKNPTAFYLCASSLTDTQYFGPGTRLTVL.

A word on this clone: Germline is not matched at one junction end, which may reflect a read error. Within the sample, other DNA sequences also encode this same CDR3. V is TRBV7-9 and J is TRBJ2-7; 10 nucleotides align to TRBD1. CDR3 size: 15 residues. Germline V gene data show CDR1 as SEHNR and CDR2 as FQNEAQ (reference sequence). The CDR3 loop reads CASSSDRGISYEQYF. CDR3 in DNA: TGTGCCAGCAGCTCGGACAGGGGGATCTCCTATGAGCAGTACTTC. Full variable domain (missing parts from reference TRBV7-9 and TRBJ2-7): DTGVSQNPRHKITKRGQNVTFRCDPISEHNRLYWYRQTLGQGPEFLTYFQNEAQLEKSRLLSDRFSAERPKGSFSTLEIQRTEQGDSAMYLCASSSDRGISYEQYFGPGTRLTVT.

The CDR3: CASRSRAGADQNTEAFF. The CDR3 bases are TGTGCCAGCAGGTCCAGGGCGGGGGCAGACCAGAACACTGAAGCTTTCTTT. The genes are TRBV7-2 and TRBJ1-1, with a possible D match to TRBD1 (6 bases). The germline V and J ends were trimmed by 6 bases and 1 base, with 21 bases remaining between them. Looked up from germline, CDR1 is SGHTA and CDR2 is FQGNSA. The CDR3 sequence is 17 residues long.

The chain is built from TRBV5-5 and TRBJ2-7, with TRBD1 identical over 8 bases. The CDR3 is 16 residues long. Germline V gene data show CDR1 as SGHKS and CDR2 as YYEKEE (reference sequence). V was pared by 0 bases and J by 3 bases, with 8 bases of the junction left unmatched. This CDR3 is CASSLVPQGAVYEQYF. For the CDR3, the DNA is TGTGCCAGCAGCTTGGTACCCCAGGGGGCGGTCTACGAGCAGTACTTC. The full variable domain, completed using reference TRBV5-5 and TRBJ2-7, is DAGVTQSPTHLIKTRGQQVTLRCSPISGHKSVSWYQQVLGQGPQFIFQYYEKEERGRGNFPDRFSARQFPNYSSELNVNALLLGDSALYLCASSLVPQGAVYEQYFGPGTRLTVT.

The chain combines TRBV18 with TRBJ1-2; 9 nucleotides agree with TRBD1. The J segment lost 0 bases and the V segment lost 4 bases, leaving 6 bases of the junction unmatched. CDR1 and CDR2 (germline): KGHSH, LQKENI. There are 16 residues in the CDR3. The CDR3 region has the DNA TGTGCCAGCTCACGCGGGACAGGGTTTGCTAACTATGGCTACACCTTC. Its protein is CASSRGTGFANYGYTF. Filled out from reference TRBV18 and TRBJ1-2, the complete variable domain reads NAGVMQNPRHLVRRRGQEARLRCSPMKGHSHVYWYRQLPEEGLKFMVYLQKENIIDESGMPKERFSAEFPKEGPSILRIQQVVRGDSAAYFCASSRGTGFANYGYTFGSGTRLTVV.

The chain has TRBV18 and TRBJ2-1, with D perhaps TRBD1 (5 bases). V was shortened by 1 base and J by 8 bases, with 15 bases between the two germline ends. Looked up from germline, CDR1 is KGHSH and CDR2 is LQKENI. There are 15 residues in the CDR3. DNA of the CDR3: TGTGCCAGCTCACCACAGGCAGGGTTGATGTATGAGCAGTTCTTC. Translating gives CASSPQAGLMYEQFF.

The chain employs TRBV5-5 and TRBJ2-1; D is ambiguous. The V end lost 0 bases, the J end lost 5 bases, and 3 bases lay between the germline ends. This CDR3 spans 12 amino acids. Germline lookup yields CDR1 SGHKS and CDR2 YYEKEE (reference sequence). The CDR3 spells CASSLVHNEQFF. CDR3 coding DNA: TGTGCCAGCAGCTTGGTTCACAATGAGCAGTTCTTC.

V usage is TRBV6-6 and J usage is TRBJ2-7; 8 bases are a match to TRBD1. The CDR3 runs 14 residues. CDR1 MNHNY and CDR2 SVGAGI come from the germline V gene (reference sequence). Trimming took 7 bases from V and 1 from J; bases not matched to a gene: 6. The CDR3 protein is CASTRQGSSYEQYF. CDR3 bases: TGTGCCAGCACTCGACAGGGGAGTTCCTACGAGCAGTACTTC.

The chain combines TRBV6-5 with TRBJ1-5; D call uncertain. Germline lookup yields CDR1 MNHEY and CDR2 SVGAGI. This CDR3 contains 15 residues. V lost 8 bases to trimming and J lost 7 bases, with 21 bases between them. The CDR3 reads CASGQEGRDGQPQHF. The CDR3 bases are TGTGCCAGCGGCCAAGAGGGTAGGGATGGGCAGCCCCAGCATTTT.

V usage is TRBV5-6 and J usage is TRBJ2-7, with D perhaps matching TRBD1 (6 bases). Trimming took off 2 bases at V and 2 bases at J, with 14 bases between the two ends. Germline V gene sequence: CDR1 SGHDT, CDR2 YYEEEE. CDR3 length: 15 amino acids. The chain's CDR3 is CASSFPAGTPYEQYF. As DNA, the CDR3 is TGTGCCAGCAGCTTCCCGGCCGGGACACCCTACGAGCAGTACTTC.